Below, 8 T cell receptor beta chains from the same sample are listed, as sequenced in a study of T cells in narcolepsy. Here immunoSEQ multiplex PCR was the method, and the copy in TCRdb shows in-frame clones only, minus some. This sample has tens of thousands of clones, with 78% found just once. Sequencing input: CD45RA- memory CD4+ T cells from PBMCs. These receptors were obtained from a human donor with narcolepsy.

This clone was seen only once. The rearrangement links TRBV13 to TRBJ2-1; tentatively, D is TRBD1 (6 bases). With 5 bases removed from V and 5 bases from J, the gap between germline ends came to 13 bases. The CDR3 sequence is 14 residues long. In germline, CDR1 is PRHDT, CDR2 FYEKMQ (reference sequence). Here the CDR3 DNA reads TGTGCCAGCAGCCCCGGACAGAACCACAATGAGCAGTTCTTC. This codes for CASSPGQNHNEQFF.

A single count supports this clone. The genes are TRBV21-1 and TRBJ2-3; TRBD1, the table's D call, was not compared with the DNA. TRBV21-1 is flagged as a pseudogene. The CDR3 consists of 16 residues. This CDR3 is CASRSDRPYHTDTQYF. CDR3 in DNA: TGTGCCAGCAGATCGGACAGGCCGTATCACACAGATACGCAGTATTTT.

J is TRBJ2-7 and V is TRBV7-2; the D gene is possibly TRBD1 (6 bases). Trimming cost V 6 bases and J 4 bases, with 10 bases left between them. The CDR3 totals 12 residues. Germline CDR1 SGHTA, CDR2 FQGNSA. CDR3 sequence reads: CASRTGFYEQYF. CDR3 bases: TGTGCCAGCAGAACAGGGTTTTACGAGCAGTACTTC.

The J gene is TRBJ1-2, the V gene TRBV4-1, with TRBD1 identical over 7 bases. V dropped 4 bases and J dropped 7; count of bases not matched to a gene: 9. CDR3 length equals 14 residues. Looked up from germline, CDR1 is MGHRA and CDR2 is YSYEKL. The CDR3 reads CASSRDRERGGYTF. The CDR3 nucleotides are TGCGCCAGCAGCCGCGACAGGGAGAGGGGTGGCTACACCTTC.

This clone was seen more than once but under ten times. The chain has TRBV5-1 and TRBJ1-4; a weak D match, TRBD1 (6 bases). Per germline, CDR1 SGHRS and CDR2 YFSETQ. With 4 bases removed from V and 5 bases from J, the gap between germline ends came to 15 bases. This CDR3 comprises 15 residues. For the CDR3, the DNA is TGCGCCAGCAGCAAACTCGGACAGCCCAATGAAAAACTGTTTTTT. As protein: CASSKLGQPNEKLFF.

The V gene is TRBV6-6, the J gene TRBJ1-1; D may be TRBD1 (5 bases). CDR3 length: 14 residues. V gave up 2 bases and J gave up 2 bases, with 9 bases separating them. Germline CDR1 reads MNHNY; CDR2 reads SVGAGI (reference sequence). The CDR3 nucleotides read TGTGCCAGCAGTTACGGGGCAGAAAACACTGAAGCTTTCTTT. Protein: CASSYGAENTEAFF.

The rearrangement uses TRBV2 and TRBJ2-7, with 13 bases matching TRBD2. In germline, CDR1 is SNHLY, CDR2 FYNNEI. With 6 bases clipped from V and 5 bases from J, the junction kept 7 bases outside the gene matches. The length of the CDR3 is 15 residues. CDR3 amino acids: CASSQTSGGANEQYF. CDR3 nucleotides: TGTGCCAGCAGCCAAACTAGCGGGGGGGCGAACGAGCAGTACTTC.

This chain joins TRBV19 and TRBJ1-2; no clear D. CDR1 is LNHDA, CDR2 SQIVND, per germline (reference sequence). The CDR3 contains 14 residues. Trimming cost V 4 bases and J 8 bases, with 17 bases left between them. CDR3 sequence (DNA): TGTGCCAGTAGTACGCCAGCCCGCCGGGAAGGCTACACCTTC. Translating it yields CASSTPARREGYTF.